This record covers a single TCR beta chain. The V end lost 8 bases, the J end lost 5 bases, and 15 bases lay between the germline ends. Germline V lookup: CDR1 MDHEN, CDR2 SYDVKM. The CDR3 runs to 13 residues. TCRdb recomputed calls from the RT-PCR reads with MiXCR, one row per CDR3 protein. The data contain more than 600,000 distinct CDR3 sequences, 14% of them seen just once; the ten biggest clones take up 3.6%. The specimen was memory CD4+ T cells from blood. The chain carries TRBV28 and TRBJ1-2; no clear D. This TCR was sampled from a female donor in good health, serving as a healthy control. CDR3 nucleotide sequence: TGTGCCAGCCGACCGAGAGCCCTATATGGCTACACCTTC. As protein: CASRPRALYGYTF.